This T cell receptor (beta chain) was sequenced for a study of cytomegalovirus exposure and HLA in healthy donors (dated by TCRdb to the late 2010s). The study in broad terms: According to an earlier analysis of around 600 of the donors, roughly 180 million T cells yielded over 100 million unique TCR beta sequences and approximately 300 Gb of sequence data. Roughly 300 gigabases of sequencing data and approximately 80 million unique TCR sequences were included in an early release covering around 600 HLA-typed donors. Among the roughly 370 genotyped donors, around 81% belonged to the genetic ancestry cluster associated with self-reported Caucasian donors. The study aimed to test whether signatures of past pathogen exposure could be identified by cataloging public T cell receptors. The T cell repertoires of several hundred subjects were profiled by immunosequencing and related to cytomegalovirus serostatus. Besides the first cohort of roughly 700 subjects, a separate validation cohort made up of 90 to 150 different subjects was used. High-throughput TCR immunosequencing, statistical association of individual TCRs with disease status, and machine learning were combined to predict cytomegalovirus infection status. A later analysis re-analyzed previously published TCR beta repertoires from several hundred donors and added high-resolution HLA genotyping to study TCR occurrence patterns. Rather than drawing on any new phenotypic data, the later analysis identified candidate immune exposures from TCR beta sequences and the way those sequences occurred across donors. In an earlier analysis of 500 to 650 of the donors, high-throughput TCR beta sequencing was used to judge whether each TCR beta V gene segment behaved as functional or pseudogenic. Donor age, sex, ethnicity and CMV serostatus were compiled together with the repertoire data. A later genetic analysis took genome-wide SNP genotypes for about three fifths of the 666 donors and used that subset as a discovery cohort. Every repertoire in the discovery cohort had been generated on one and the same sequencing platform. HLA typing included class I and class II loci at four-digit resolution. Typing coverage varied by locus: about 620-630 donors for A, B, C, DRB1 and DQB1; roughly 520 for DQA1; more than 600 for DPA1; 450 to 480 for DPB1. About 5 DR-DQ haplotypes were handled as single units for association and clustering, since linkage in the cohort was strong. On average, around 200,000 unique TCR beta nucleotide sequences were sequenced per donor among fewer than 500 genotyped donors of the cohort, with roughly 20% of those sequences being non-productive. The full study reports these points: In a later analysis, the rate of TCR association differed among HLA loci, with DRB1 alleles having the most associated TCRs and HLA-C alleles having the fewest. The presence/absence analyses assumed that sequencing depth was roughly uniform across donors, and that assumption may not be true. A further reported finding was that TCR beta sequences accurately predicted the HLA-A and HLA-B alleles for most subjects in the first cohort. In a later analysis, most CMV-associated TCR beta chains were found to appear HLA-restricted, with HLA associations seemingly driven largely by CMV exposure. Because HLA typing was missing for some donors at each locus, association tests included only the typed subset. When HLA alleles, especially DR and DQ, strongly co-occurred, TCR associations were difficult to assign to individual alleles. Compared with equally common non-associated chains, HLA-associated TCR beta chains in a later analysis were more clonally expanded and had lower generation probabilities. The classifier was reported to diagnose cytomegalovirus status with high specificity and sensitivity in both the original cohort and the validation cohort. V-gene and J-gene trimming of TCR beta chains was associated with a missense DCLRE1C variant in a later genetic analysis, and the association was replicated in an independent cohort. Broadly in line with IMGT annotations, most TCR beta V segments showed up in productive rearrangements about 87% or about 30% of the time in an earlier analysis of a few hundred of the donors. In vitro tests confirmed that three of the cytomegalovirus-associated TCR beta chains recognize cytomegalovirus antigens. Most TCR sequences were seen in very few donors, while some public TCRs were found in many individuals. Immune exposure information for the cohort was limited to CMV serostatus. Because the 87-base-pair reads could not distinguish some IMGT-functional V segments, including TRBV6-2 and TRBV6-3, those segments were excluded. In a later analysis, 16,951 TCR beta sequences were associated with specific HLA alleles at a false discovery rate of 0.05. Several of the top co-occurrence clusters appeared to be linked to parvovirus B19, influenza, CMV and Epstein-Barr virus, according to a later analysis. According to a later genetic analysis, donors in an Asian-associated ancestry cluster had fewer N-insertions in productive TCRs than the roughly 660-donor mean. A cluster of highly shared sequence variants was judged likely to be a technical artifact of the sequencing pipeline. A total of fewer than 200 TCR beta chains were listed by the study as associated with cytomegalovirus. The cohort was sequenced for TCR beta chains only, and without alpha or paired-chain data the features that could be detected were limited. It was suggested by the authors that the approach could potentially be generalized to other disease states and immunological phenotypes. Correlated functional status among segregating V segments might reflect linkage disequilibrium, but an unknown experimental factor could not be ruled out. Because counts were too low, some 17 rarely observed V segments, including chromosome 9 orphons, were excluded from the earlier analysis of several hundred of the donors.

A remark on this clone: Its antigen is still unknown. Per-base quality was not reported, and no clone a single base away is much larger than it.

Receptor amplification or capture employed the immunoSEQ multiplex PCR assay. For the multiplex PCR, a mixture combining 60 forward primers for TCR Vbeta segments and 13 reverse primers for TCR Jbeta segments was used. The CDR3 region of rearranged TCR beta genes was amplified from genomic DNA by a multiplex PCR assay. The Illumina HiSeq System was used to sequence the amplified TCR beta libraries as 87-base-pair reads. The authors processed their data as follows. A later analysis tallied tens of millions of unique TCR beta chains across the 610 or so repertoires, and 10 million to 11 million of those chains were shared by two or more donors. Raw reads were error-corrected and collapsed into unique sequences by a nearest-neighbor algorithm in which closely related sequences were merged to remove PCR and sequencing errors. Alignment of CDR3 sequences to IMGT reference sequences was used to assign V, D and J gene segments. For a sequence to be retained, at least a six-nucleotide match to both a V gene segment and a J gene segment was required. A rearrangement counted as productive if the CDR3 had no stop codons and remained in frame with V and J, and every other rearrangement counted as non-productive. Following IMGT convention, CDR3 was defined as the stretch from the second conserved V-encoded cysteine up to the conserved J-encoded phenylalanine. The earlier analysis of about 610 of the donors excluded any sequence lacking an unambiguous match to a single V gene segment. An earlier analysis of a few hundred of the donors classified V segments as functional when productive rearrangements were above 56.7% and as segregating when the standard deviation between donors was above 5%. A statistical classification framework was built for diagnosing cytomegalovirus status from the catalog of TCR beta chain sequences. In a later analysis, TCR nucleotide sequences were compared against IMGT/GENE-DB human TR gene sequences so that V and J genes could be assigned. The TCRdist pipeline was used in a later analysis to assign CDR3 sequences and most-parsimonious VDJ recombination scenarios. In a later analysis, every TCR beta chain was defined by the combination of its CDR3 amino acid sequence and its V-gene family, and reads without a unique V-gene family were dropped. To address suspected cross-contamination and a sequencing artifact, a later analysis removed 592 highly shared, low-generation-probability nucleotide sequences. In a later analysis, a clonal expansion index for each public chain was calculated from normalized within-repertoire ranks of inferred template counts. Generation probabilities in a later analysis came from a VDJ recombination model fitted to out-of-frame rearrangements, and those results were checked against IGoR. Hypergeometric tests were used in a later analysis to score TCR-TCR, TCR-HLA and TCR-CMV co-occurrence, with a repertoire-size bias correction applied to the TCR pairs. In a later analysis, false discovery rates were estimated by permuting HLA or CMV assignments 20 times. A later analysis grouped co-occurring TCRs with DBSCAN, adding TCRdist sequence similarity when clustering within HLA-allele-positive subsets. Repertoires with fewer than 30,000 or more than 120,000 public chains were left out of co-occurrence clustering, as were about 5 repertoires with anomalous nucleotide sharing. This is the immuneACCESS table as TCRdb keeps it, with only in-frame sequences that have V and J called. A part of the clones is gone; compared with another copy, unresolved V genes explain less than half, and the rest is unexplained. V, J and clone size are taken as reported in that table, and D and trimming were inferred from the DNA itself. In all, the sample holds fewer than 150,000 clones, and around 72% of those were seen once. Of the sample, around 15% is held by the ten largest clones.

V loses 5 bases at its end and J loses 6 bases; junction bases beyond the gene matches: 19. The CDR1 and CDR2 encoded by the germline V gene are MNHGY and SVAAGI. From the cysteine through the phenylalanine, the CDR3 covers 18 amino acids. Just the 54-base CDR3 DNA is kept, in frame starting at base 1. In total, 630 or so healthy bone marrow donors made up the cohort. At the time of sampling, every cohort member was nominally healthy, though immune exposures that went unrecorded were likely present. CMV serostatus was recorded as positive for just under 300 and negative for about 50% of the 666 cohort members, whereas no CMV serostatus was recorded for the donor in question. Every donor gave a peripheral blood sample, and the peripheral blood mononuclear cells from that sample were used for TCR beta sequencing. Genomic DNA extraction from the blood cell samples was performed with the Qiagen DNeasy Blood Extraction Kit.

The chain couples TRBV6-9 to TRBJ2-7, with 10 bases in between that match TRBD1. This TCR derives from a human donor in good health. The sequenced material came from PBMCs. The CDR3 loop reads CASSRQHLPGQGPFEQYF. The DNA reads as follows: TGTGCCAGCAGTCGACAACACCTTCCGGGACAGGGGCCTTTCGAGCAGTACTTC.